This passage covers 18 T cell receptor beta chains from one sample sequenced in a study of human CD4 T cells and Enterobacteriaceae. Libraries were prepared by immunoSEQ multiplex PCR; TCRdb keeps only in-frame clonotypes and omits some of them. The sample includes roughly 30,000 clones, roughly four fifths of them seen just once. All CD4+ cells other than CD45RA+CCR7+CD95- naive cells were sorted as memory, over 95% pure. The sample taken for sequencing was memory CD4+ T cells from blood. The receptors were sampled from a human donor in good health.

The V and J genes are TRBV4-1 and TRBJ2-5; TRBD2 might be the D (5 bases). CDR1 MGHRA and CDR2 YSYEKL come from the germline V gene. This CDR3 has 14 amino acids. Between the trimmed V and J ends, which lost 4 bases and 5 bases, there was a span of 14 bases. The CDR3 DNA reads TGCGCCAGCAGCCGCGTAAGAGGAGGCGAGACCCAGTACTTC. This translates into CASSRVRGGETQYF.

This chain joins TRBV10-2 and TRBJ2-7; 12 nucleotides line up with TRBD2. Germline lookup yields CDR1 WSHSY and CDR2 SAAADI. The CDR3 has 19 residues. V lost 6 bases, J lost 6 bases, and 21 bases stayed unmatched. The CDR3 here is CASSTGTDFRLAGVSEQYF. DNA for the CDR3: TGCGCCAGCAGCACCGGGACCGACTTTAGACTAGCGGGAGTCTCCGAGCAGTACTTC.

V is TRBV30 and J is TRBJ2-1, with unresolved D. The CDR3 has 15 residues. Germline V gives CDR1 GTSNPN, CDR2 SVGIG (reference sequence). The V end was cut by 5 bases, the J end by 0 bases, with 14 bases between. DNA of the CDR3: TGTGCCTGGGGCCCGAGAGTAAGCTCCTACAATGAGCAGTTCTTC. This translates into CAWGPRVSSYNEQFF.

The chain is built from TRBV10-1 and TRBJ1-5; D remains unclear. Trimming cost V 4 bases and J 8 bases, with 6 bases left between them. CDR1 and CDR2 from the germline V gene are WNHNN and SYGVQD (reference sequence). CDR3 length: 11 amino acids. CDR3 amino acids: CASSASEPQHF. In DNA, the CDR3 is TGCGCCAGCAGTGCCTCGGAGCCCCAGCATTTT.

This clone was observed a handful of times. This sequence joins TRBV28 and TRBJ1-5; no clear D. Deletions cut 6 bases from V and 6 bases from J, with 9 bases between. Per germline, CDR1 MDHEN and CDR2 SYDVKM. The CDR3 covers 12 residues. In DNA form, the CDR3 reads TGTGCCAGCAGCTCCGGTAGTCAGCCCCAGCATTTT. This translates into CASSSGSQPQHF.

The chain links TRBV9 to TRBJ2-4, with TRBD2 matching over 9 bases. CDR3 size: 15 residues. The V segment lost 0 bases and the J segment 8 bases; nucleotides outside the gene matches: 6. Germline assignment: CDR1 SGDLS and CDR2 YYNGEE. The DNA for the CDR3 is TGTGCCAGCAGCGTAGACGGCGGGAGGGCTGACATTCAGTACTTC. It translates to CASSVDGGRADIQYF.

The chain recombines TRBV29-1 with TRBJ2-7, with 7 positions matching TRBD2. The V and J ends lost 5 bases and 1 base, in that order; junction bases with no gene match: 2. The CDR3 length is 12 residues. Germline V gene sequence: CDR1 SQVTM, CDR2 ANQGSEA. For the CDR3, the DNA is TGCAGCGTTCGGGGAGGGTCCTACGAGCAGTACTTC. This sequence encodes CSVRGGSYEQYF.

This clone was detected only once. The chain joins TRBV5-4 to TRBJ2-1, with 7 bases lining up with TRBD2. The CDR3 consists of 13 residues. The V gene's germline CDR1 is SGHNT and CDR2 YYREEE (reference sequence). The junction had 5 bases not matched to a gene; V was cut back by 4 bases and J by 7 bases. The CDR3 DNA is TGTGCCAGCAGCGGGGGGGTTGGAAATGAGCAGTTCTTC. This codes for CASSGGVGNEQFF. The variable domain in full, completed from reference TRBV5-4 and TRBJ2-1, reads ETGVTQSPTHLIKTRGQQVTLRCSSQSGHNTVSWYQQALGQGPQFIFQYYREEENGRGNFPPRFSGLQFPNYSSELNVNALELDDSALYLCASSGGVGNEQFFGPGTRLTVL.

This rearrangement joins TRBV6-5 to TRBJ1-5; unclear D gene. CDR3 length: 13 residues. CDR1 and CDR2 (germline): MNHEY, SVGAGI. Trimming shortened V by 4 bases and J by 0 bases, and 4 bases separated the two germline ends. This chain's CDR3 is CASSLNSNQPQHF. CDR3 DNA: TGTGCCAGCAGTTTAAATAGCAATCAGCCCCAGCATTTT.

The chain recombines TRBV2 with TRBJ1-5; D gene unclear. This CDR3 contains 15 residues. Between the trimmed V and J ends, which lost 2 bases and 3 bases, there was a span of 11 bases. Germline values: CDR1 SNHLY, CDR2 FYNNEI. The CDR3 here is CASSELMADNQPQHF. The CDR3 region has the DNA TGTGCCAGCAGTGAATTAATGGCAGACAATCAGCCCCAGCATTTT.

The chain links TRBV5-5 to TRBJ2-7; D is unresolved. In germline, CDR1 is SGHKS, CDR2 YYEKEE (reference sequence). V lost 3 bases and J 0 bases, leaving 13 bases between the germline ends. This CDR3 spans 15 amino acids. CDR3 in amino acids: CASSYQSGPSYEQYF. The CDR3 DNA is TGTGCCAGCAGCTACCAATCGGGTCCCTCCTACGAGCAGTACTTC.

This CDR3 reads CASRRQEDRYYEQYF. In nucleotides, the CDR3 is TGTGCCAGCAGACGACAGGAGGACAGATACTACGAGCAGTACTTC. The rearrangement uses TRBV5-6 and TRBJ2-7, with D possibly TRBD1 on 6 matching bases. V was pared by 5 bases and J by 3 bases, with 18 bases between. Looked up from germline, CDR1 is SGHDT and CDR2 is YYEEEE. CDR3 length equals 15 residues.

The J gene is TRBJ1-5, the V gene TRBV5-1; D not certain. This CDR3 contains 14 residues. Trimming shortened V by 2 bases and J by 5 bases, and 11 bases separated the two germline ends. Germline V gives CDR1 SGHRS, CDR2 YFSETQ. CDR3 amino acids: CASSLQSGDQPQHF. The CDR3, as DNA: TGCGCCAGCAGCTTACAATCGGGAGATCAGCCCCAGCATTTT.

V usage is TRBV6-6 and J usage is TRBJ1-1; tentatively, D is TRBD1 (5 bases). The V gene's germline CDR1 is MNHNY and CDR2 SVGAGI (reference sequence). The CDR3 length is 16 residues. The V end lost 7 bases, the J end lost 0 bases, and 18 bases lay between the germline ends. The CDR3 DNA sequence: TGTGCCAGCACCGACTGGGGGGTTCTTATGAACACTGAAGCTTTCTTT. Its protein is CASTDWGVLMNTEAFF.

CDR3: CASSYNPVGGYTF. DNA for the CDR3: TGTGCCAGCAGCTATAATCCTGTCGGGGGCTACACCTTC. The chain uses TRBV7-3 and TRBJ1-2; no definite D call. Germline V lookup: CDR1 SGHTA, CDR2 FQGTGA. V gave up 4 bases and J gave up 8 bases, with 14 bases separating them. This CDR3 is built from 13 residues.

A word on this clone: An end of the junction does not agree with germline; a read error may underlie this. The chain employs TRBV7-9 and TRBJ1-5; D gene unclear. Germline CDR1 SEHNR, CDR2 FQNEAQ (reference sequence). The length of the CDR3 is 15 residues. Here the CDR3 reads CASSLAGDGNQPQHF. The CDR3 DNA reads as TGTGCCAGCAGCTTAGCTGGAGACGGCAACCAGCCCCAGCATTTT.

This chain uses TRBV2 with TRBJ2-7, with D perhaps TRBD2 (6 bases). CDR3 length equals 15 residues. Germline V gives CDR1 SNHLY, CDR2 FYNNEI. V dropped 6 bases and J dropped 1 base, with 16 bases sitting between them. The CDR3 DNA follows: TGTGCCAGCAGCGATTCGCGGGACGTATCCTACGAGCAGTACTTC. Protein product: CASSDSRDVSYEQYF.

This chain uses TRBV19 with TRBJ1-3; D is possibly TRBD1 (5 bases). Per germline, CDR1 LNHDA and CDR2 SQIVND (reference sequence). The ends were cut back, 6 bases at V and 0 bases at J, with 9 bases in the middle. The CDR3 is made up of 14 amino acids. For the CDR3, the DNA is TGTGCCAGTAGCCCCGGACACTCTGGAAACACCATATATTTT. It is translated as CASSPGHSGNTIYF.